Below are 9 T cell receptor beta chains sequenced from a single sample in a study of blood T cells in healthy people across ages. The use of a sample-barcoded 5' primer and a J-beta primer mix characterized a second PCR of about 7 to 12 cycles. Via MiXCR, TCRdb re-called the 5' RACE reads, giving one row per CDR3 protein. Here the sample spans 600,000 to 850,000 distinct CDR3 sequences, approximately 39% being singletons. The sequencing sample was made of blood. The receptor source for this set is a woman aged 55-75 years in good health.

This clonotype appeared a few times. The chain carries TRBV28 and TRBJ1-6; a possible D gene is TRBD1 (6 bases). Per the germline V gene, CDR1 is MDHEN and CDR2 is SYDVKM. Trimming stripped 6 bases from V and 13 bases from J, with 16 bases between. The CDR3 is made up of 13 amino acids. The CDR3 here is CASRDTGGLPLHF. CDR3 in DNA: TGTGCCAGCAGGGACACGGGGGGGCTCCCCCTCCACTTT.

Only a few counts were recorded for this clonotype. The chain employs TRBV7-9 and TRBJ2-5; TRBD2 might be the D (5 bases). CDR3 size: 17 residues. V dropped 2 bases and J dropped 2 bases, with 18 bases sitting between them. CDR1 is SEHNR and CDR2 is FQNEAQ in the germline V gene (reference sequence). The CDR3 coding sequence is TGTGCCAGCAGCTTAACCTTGGCGGCGGGCAAACAAGAGACCCAGTACTTC. The encoded protein is CASSLTLAAGKQETQYF.

This clonotype was picked up a small number of times. The rearrangement links TRBV5-5 to TRBJ2-7; tentatively, D is TRBD2 (5 bases). V lost 4 bases and J lost 4, with 27 bases in between. Germline V gene lookup returns CDR1 SGHKS and CDR2 YYEKEE (reference sequence). The CDR3 runs 18 residues. CDR3 nucleotides: TGTGCCAGCAGCCCACTTACTCTCATGGGAGAATCCCGATACGAGCAGTACTTC. It is translated as CASSPLTLMGESRYEQYF.

J is TRBJ2-2 and V is TRBV20-1; 7 nucleotides match TRBD1. The CDR3 totals 15 residues. Germline V gene sequence: CDR1 DFQATT, CDR2 SNEGSKA (reference sequence). Trimming took 2 bases from V and 5 from J; bases not matched to a gene: 8. CDR3 region: CSARRQGITTGELFF. DNA of the CDR3: TGCAGTGCTAGACGACAGGGTATAACGACCGGGGAGCTGTTTTTT.

This chain connects TRBV5-6 to TRBJ2-7; the D gene could be TRBD1 or TRBD2 (5 bases each). The germline V and J ends were trimmed by 2 bases and 3 bases, with 9 bases remaining between them. The CDR3 loop spans 13 amino acids. Germline V gives CDR1 SGHDT, CDR2 YYEEEE. CDR3 sequence reads: CASSFGDLYEQYF. The CDR3 DNA reads TGTGCCAGCAGCTTTGGGGACCTCTACGAGCAGTACTTC.

The V call is TRBV7-9, the J call TRBJ2-1; no clear D gene. Between the trimmed V and J ends, which lost 4 bases and 6 bases, there was a span of 19 bases. The CDR3 is made up of 16 amino acids. Germline values: CDR1 SEHNR, CDR2 FQNEAQ (reference sequence). The CDR3 DNA follows: TGTGCCAGCAGCTCCCCGGACCGATTCCAGTGCAATGAGCAGTTCTTC. As protein: CASSSPDRFQCNEQFF.

Comment on this clonotype: This sequence may be a read error, since a much larger clone differs from it by one base. The chain combines TRBV4-2 with TRBJ1-5; maybe TRBD2 (5 bases). The J call could be wrong; TRBJ2-3 is a better fit for the DNA end. The V gene's germline CDR1 is LGHNA and CDR2 YNFKEQ. The CDR3 consists of 14 residues. Written as DNA, the CDR3 is TGTGCCAGCAGCCAAGCGGGGAGCAATCAGCCCCAGTATTTT. Translation: CASSQAGSNQPQYF.

The chain uses TRBV2 and TRBJ1-6; TRBD1 agrees at 10 bases. Germline assignment: CDR1 SNHLY and CDR2 FYNNEI. The junction had 4 bases not matched to a gene; V was cut back by 6 bases and J by 8 bases. This CDR3 comprises 14 residues. The CDR3 spells CASRDRGRDSPLHF. Here the CDR3 DNA reads TGTGCCAGCAGAGACAGGGGGCGAGATTCACCCCTCCACTTT.

In this sample, this clonotype turned up a few times. This chain connects TRBV9 to TRBJ2-6; D call uncertain. Trimming shortened V by 0 bases and J by 0 bases, and 4 bases separated the two germline ends. This CDR3 has 15 amino acids. CDR1 SGDLS and CDR2 YYNGEE come from the germline V gene. The DNA of the CDR3 is TGTGCCAGCAGCGTAGACCACTCTGGGGCCAACGTCCTGACTTTC. Translated, it gives CASSVDHSGANVLTF. Filled out from reference TRBV9 and TRBJ2-6, the complete variable domain reads DSGVTQTPKHLITATGQRVTLRCSPRSGDLSVYWYQQSLDQGLQFLIQYYNGEERAKGNILERFSAQQFPDLHSELNLSSLELGDSALYFCASSVDHSGANVLTFGAGSRLTVL.